The rows below give T cell receptor beta chains drawn from one sample of a study of cytomegalovirus exposure and HLA in healthy donors. Sequencing used immunoSEQ multiplex PCR; TCRdb keeps in-frame clones, though not all of them. The repertoire holds some 170,000 clones, with around 87% as singletons. Sequenced input: PBMCs. These TCRs come from a woman between 25 and 40 years old in good health and CMV-seronegative. CDR3s include the opening cysteine and the closing phenylalanine or tryptophan. D genes are given only for firm matches. Clone size is not always given. Where it is, it says once, few, many or a class for expanded clones.

length: 16
size: .
V: TRBV2
D: .
J: TRBJ1-1
DNA: TGTGCCAGCAGTGAGCCAACTTCCGGGATGAACACTGAAGCTTTCTTT
CDR3: CASSEPTSGMNTEAFF

length: 15
size: .
V: TRBV4-3
D: TRBD2
J: TRBJ2-3
DNA: TGCGCCAGCAGCCAAAGTCCCCGGGAGGTGAATACGCAGTATTTT
CDR3: CASSQSPREVNTQYF

length: 13
size: once
V: TRBV6-1
D: .
J: TRBJ2-7
DNA: TGTGCCAGCAGGGACAGAAGCTCCTACGAGCAGTACTTC
CDR3: CASRDRSSYEQYF

length: 15
size: .
V: TRBV9
D: .
J: TRBJ2-2
DNA: TGTGCCAGCAGCCCTCGCGGGGCAAACACCGGGGAGCTGTTTTTT
CDR3: CASSPRGANTGELFF

length: 14
size: once
V: TRBV10-3
D: TRBD1
J: TRBJ1-2
DNA: TGTGCCACTTGGGACAGGGTGAGCCTATATGGCTACACCTTC
CDR3: CATWDRVSLYGYTF

length: 12
size: few
V: TRBV7-9
D: .
J: TRBJ2-7
DNA: TGTGCCAGCAGCACCACTTCCTACGAGCAGTACTTC
CDR3: CASSTTSYEQYF

length: 12
size: .
V: TRBV30
D: .
J: TRBJ1-3
DNA: TGTGCCTGGAGTCCCCTAGGTAACACCATATATTTT
CDR3: CAWSPLGNTIYF

length: 16
size: .
V: TRBV4-3
D: .
J: TRBJ1-2
DNA: TGCGCCAGCAGCCAAGGAAGACCGGACAGTCCCTATGGCTACACCTTC
CDR3: CASSQGRPDSPYGYTF

length: 17
size: .
V: TRBV7-4
D: TRBD1
J: TRBJ1-5
DNA: TGTGCCAGCAGCTTAAAGAGGGACAGTCAGAGCAATCAGCCCCAGCATTTT
CDR3: CASSLKRDSQSNQPQHF

length: 15
size: .
V: TRBV27
D: TRBD1
J: TRBJ2-2
DNA: TGTGCCAGCAGTGTAACAGGGGGCGTTGCCGGGGAGCTGTTTTTT
CDR3: CASSVTGGVAGELFF

length: 13
size: .
V: TRBV2
D: .
J: TRBJ2-7
DNA: TGTGCCAGCTCGCGCGAGGTGGACTACGAGCAGTACTTC
CDR3: CASSREVDYEQYF

length: 16
size: .
V: TRBV5-1
D: TRBD1
J: TRBJ1-1
DNA: TGCGCCAGCAGCGGGACAGGGGGATACGCGAACACTGAAGCTTTCTTT
CDR3: CASSGTGGYANTEAFF

length: 15
size: .
V: TRBV4-2
D: TRBD1
J: TRBJ2-7
DNA: TGTGCCAGCAGCCAAGGTCGGGACAGCTCCTACGAGCAGTACTTC
CDR3: CASSQGRDSSYEQYF

length: 16
size: .
V: TRBV18
D: TRBD1
J: TRBJ2-7
DNA: TGTGCCAGCTCACCAGTCACGGGACAGGGCACCTACGAGCAGTACTTC
CDR3: CASSPVTGQGTYEQYF

length: 15
size: .
V: TRBV19
D: TRBD1
J: TRBJ1-2
DNA: TGTGCCAGTCAACGAGGGACAGGGATGGACTATGGCTACACCTTC
CDR3: CASQRGTGMDYGYTF

length: 14
size: .
V: TRBV5-4
D: .
J: TRBJ1-3
DNA: TGTGCCAGCAGACGTCAGGACAAAGGAAACACCATATATTTT
CDR3: CASRRQDKGNTIYF

length: 14
size: .
V: TRBV2
D: .
J: TRBJ2-7
DNA: TGTGCCAGCAGTGACTGGGGCGGCTCCTACGAGCAGTACTTC
CDR3: CASSDWGGSYEQYF

length: 14
size: .
V: TRBV7-9
D: TRBD1
J: TRBJ1-2
DNA: TGTGCCAGCAGCCTTGGACAGGGTAGCTATGGCTACACCTTC
CDR3: CASSLGQGSYGYTF

length: 13
size: .
V: TRBV6-1
D: TRBD1
J: TRBJ2-4
DNA: TGTGCCAGCAGTGAAGGACAGGGGAACATTCAGTACTTC
CDR3: CASSEGQGNIQYF

length: 14
size: .
V: TRBV27
D: TRBD2
J: TRBJ2-3
DNA: TGTGCCAGCAGCCTGGTCGGGGGGGCTTATACGCAGTATTTT
CDR3: CASSLVGGAYTQYF

length: 14
size: .
V: TRBV5-4
D: .
J: TRBJ2-2
DNA: TGTGCCAGCAGCCTAGGACAAAACACCGGGGAGCTGTTTTTT
CDR3: CASSLGQNTGELFF

length: 15
size: .
V: TRBV7-8
D: TRBD1
J: TRBJ2-3
DNA: TGTGCCAGCAGCTTACGGACAGGGGTCACAGATACGCAGTATTTT
CDR3: CASSLRTGVTDTQYF

length: 13
size: .
V: TRBV29-1
D: TRBD2
J: TRBJ2-3
DNA: TGCAGCGTTGAGGTCGGGGGGGTCCCTACGCAGTATTTT
CDR3: CSVEVGGVPTQYF

length: 13
size: .
V: TRBV6-1
D: TRBD1
J: TRBJ2-7
DNA: TGTGCCAGCAGTCCCAGGGGGCTCTACGAGCAGTACTTC
CDR3: CASSPRGLYEQYF

length: 17
size: .
V: TRBV18
D: TRBD2
J: TRBJ2-1
DNA: TGTGCCAGCTCACGACACCAGCCTAGCGGGAGCGCGGGTGAGCAGTTCTTC
CDR3: CASSRHQPSGSAGEQFF

length: 13
size: .
V: TRBV6-1
D: .
J: TRBJ2-3
DNA: TGTGCCAGCGAGGGGGGGAGCACAGATACGCAGTATTTT
CDR3: CASEGGSTDTQYF

length: 14
size: .
V: TRBV6-5
D: .
J: TRBJ1-4
DNA: TGTGCCAGCACCACGGGGAGGGGTGGTGAAAAACTGTTTTTT
CDR3: CASTTGRGGEKLFF

length: 15
size: .
V: TRBV6-4
D: TRBD2
J: TRBJ2-1
DNA: TGTGCCAGCAGTGAAATTAGCGGGGGGGCTCATGAGCAGTTCTTC
CDR3: CASSEISGGAHEQFF

length: 15
size: .
V: TRBV21-1
D: .
J: TRBJ2-7
DNA: TGTGCCAGCAGCCTACCCGGGACTACATACTACGAGCAGTACTTC
CDR3: CASSLPGTTYYEQYF

length: 15
size: .
V: TRBV27
D: TRBD1
J: TRBJ2-7
DNA: TGTGCCAGCAGAGCCTTCGGGACAGGTGCCTACGAGCAGTACTTC
CDR3: CASRAFGTGAYEQYF

length: 17
size: .
V: TRBV4-2
D: TRBD2
J: TRBJ2-2
DNA: TGTGCCAGCAGCCAAGAAGTCTGGCGGGGGGGCACCGGGGAGCTGTTTTTT
CDR3: CASSQEVWRGGTGELFF

length: 15
size: .
V: TRBV6-1
D: .
J: TRBJ2-1
DNA: TGTGCCAGCAGTGCGGGGAAGACCCCCTACAATGAGCAGTTCTTC
CDR3: CASSAGKTPYNEQFF

length: 14
size: .
V: TRBV7-2
D: TRBD1
J: TRBJ1-2
DNA: TGTGCCAGCAGCTTACTAGGACAGGTCTATGGCTACACCTTC
CDR3: CASSLLGQVYGYTF

length: 14
size: .
V: TRBV27
D: TRBD1
J: TRBJ1-1
DNA: TGTGCCAGCAGAGGGACAGGGGCCGGCACTGAAGCTTTCTTT
CDR3: CASRGTGAGTEAFF

length: 12
size: .
V: TRBV10-3
D: TRBD1
J: TRBJ2-1
DNA: TGTGCCATCAGCGGACAGGTCAATGAGCAGTTCTTC
CDR3: CAISGQVNEQFF

length: 16
size: .
V: TRBV5-4
D: .
J: TRBJ1-2
DNA: TGTGCCAGCAGCCCGTCAACAGGGCGCCTAAACTATGGCTACACCTTC
CDR3: CASSPSTGRLNYGYTF

length: 14
size: few
V: TRBV9
D: TRBD1
J: TRBJ1-2
DNA: TGTGCCAGCAGTTTGGGGACAGGGAACTATGGCTACACCTTC
CDR3: CASSLGTGNYGYTF

length: 17
size: .
V: TRBV10-2
D: .
J: TRBJ2-6
DNA: TGCGCCAGCAGTGTTGGGGGCGCCTTCTCTGGGGCCAACGTCCTGACTTTC
CDR3: CASSVGGAFSGANVLTF

length: 16
size: .
V: TRBV27
D: TRBD1
J: TRBJ2-7
DNA: TGTGCCAGCAGTTACGCGCCGACAGGGAACTCCTACGAGCAGTACTTC
CDR3: CASSYAPTGNSYEQYF

length: 16
size: .
V: TRBV7-9
D: .
J: TRBJ2-1
DNA: TGTGCCAGCAGCGAAACCGGGACACTCTTTCGGAATGAGCAGTTCTTC
CDR3: CASSETGTLFRNEQFF

length: 13
size: .
V: TRBV7-2
D: .
J: TRBJ2-7
DNA: TGTGCCAGCAGCTTAGGGCCCTTATTGGAGCAGTACTTC
CDR3: CASSLGPLLEQYF

length: 14
size: .
V: TRBV5-1
D: TRBD1
J: TRBJ2-7
DNA: TGCGCCAGCAGCACCGGGACAGGGTTTGACGAGCAGTACTTC
CDR3: CASSTGTGFDEQYF

length: 13
size: .
V: TRBV6-6
D: .
J: TRBJ2-5
DNA: TGTGCCAGCAGCCTGGACAGCCAAGAGACCCAGTACTTC
CDR3: CASSLDSQETQYF

length: 14
size: .
V: TRBV9
D: .
J: TRBJ2-7
DNA: TGTGCCAGCAGCGTAGCTGTTGGAGGGTACGAGCAGTACTTC
CDR3: CASSVAVGGYEQYF

length: 14
size: .
V: TRBV5-6
D: TRBD1
J: TRBJ2-5
DNA: TGTGCCAGCAGCTTGGGTAGACAGGGAAAGACCCAGTACTTC
CDR3: CASSLGRQGKTQYF

length: 18
size: .
V: TRBV30
D: .
J: TRBJ2-1
DNA: TGTGCCTGGAGTGTAAAAGTAAATCGGGGGGCTATCTACAATGAGCAGTTCTTC
CDR3: CAWSVKVNRGAIYNEQFF

length: 15
size: once
V: TRBV5-1
D: .
J: TRBJ2-5
DNA: TGCGCCAGCAGCCCCGGTTCGGCTGGAGGAGAGACCCAGTACTTC
CDR3: CASSPGSAGGETQYF

length: 16
size: .
V: TRBV4-1
D: TRBD1
J: TRBJ2-6
DNA: TGCGCCAGCACCGACAGGGTGCTGTCTGGGGCCAACGTCCTGACTTTC
CDR3: CASTDRVLSGANVLTF

length: 13
size: .
V: TRBV7-2
D: .
J: TRBJ2-7
DNA: TGTGCCAGCAGCAATGAATGGGGGCGCGAGCAGTACTTC
CDR3: CASSNEWGREQYF

length: 19
size: .
V: TRBV4-1
D: TRBD2
J: TRBJ2-1
DNA: TGCGCCAGCAGCCAAGAGGGCTTTCGGGGGGGCTCCCGGTTAGATGAGCAGTTCTTC
CDR3: CASSQEGFRGGSRLDEQFF